This is a list of T cell receptor beta chains from one sample in a study of cytomegalovirus exposure and HLA in healthy donors. This table comes from immunoSEQ multiplex PCR, and its TCRdb copy is limited to in-frame clones, with some not included. The sample has approximately 190,000 clones, approximately 80% seen once. Sequencing was performed on PBMCs. The receptors shown here come from a woman between 18 and 29 years old in good health and CMV-seronegative. Each CDR3 is given with its conserved first and last residue. The order of the fields is D gene, J gene, CDR3 length, V gene, clone size, CDR3 protein, CDR3 DNA. D genes are given only for firm matches. A clone size is listed for some rows: how often the clone was seen (once, few, many), or a class if it is expanded.

TRBD2 TRBJ2-5 16 TRBV7-2 . CASSPRGIAGRETQYF TGTGCCAGCAGCCCCCGGGGGATAGCGGGACGAGAGACCCAGTACTTC
. TRBJ2-5 13 TRBV10-1 . CASSESGTPAQYF TGCGCCAGCAGTGAGTCGGGCACGCCAGCCCAGTACTTC
TRBD1 TRBJ1-5 16 TRBV5-6 . CASSSADRGINQPQHF TGTGCCAGCAGCTCAGCGGACAGGGGGATCAATCAGCCCCAGCATTTT
TRBD1 TRBJ1-2 18 TRBV6-1 . CASSEWGPRQGARSGYTF TGTGCCAGCAGTGAATGGGGCCCGAGGCAGGGGGCGCGTTCTGGCTACACCTTC
TRBD1 TRBJ2-1 15 TRBV7-2 few CASSAGTGWSSEQFF TGTGCCAGCAGCGCGGGGACAGGGTGGAGTAGTGAGCAGTTCTTC
TRBD2 TRBJ2-5 15 TRBV11-3 . CASSFWGRARETQYF TGTGCCAGCAGCTTTTGGGGGAGGGCCAGGGAGACCCAGTACTTC
TRBD1 TRBJ1-2 15 TRBV28 few CASTHGGTANYGYTF TGTGCCAGCACCCACGGCGGGACAGCTAACTATGGCTACACCTTC
. TRBJ1-1 13 TRBV15 . CATSPGGNTEAFF TGTGCCACCAGCCCCGGTGGGAACACTGAAGCTTTCTTT
. TRBJ1-4 14 TRBV6-5 . CASSYWRGGEKLFF TGTGCCAGCAGTTACTGGAGGGGCGGCGAAAAACTGTTTTTT
TRBD2 TRBJ2-5 14 TRBV30 . CAWSAGLGKETQYF TGTGCCTGGAGTGCTGGACTAGGGAAAGAGACCCAGTACTTC
. TRBJ2-7 13 TRBV6-5 . CASSRGLAYEQYF TGTGCCAGCAGCCGCGGCCTTGCCTACGAGCAGTACTTC
TRBD2 TRBJ2-2 17 TRBV4-2 . CASSRPTSGRNTGELFF TGTGCCAGCAGCCGGCCTACTAGCGGGAGGAACACCGGGGAGCTGTTTTTT
TRBD2 TRBJ2-1 15 TRBV6-5 . CASSPREAGNNEQFF TGTGCCAGCAGCCCTAGGGAAGCGGGGAACAATGAGCAGTTCTTC
TRBD1 TRBJ1-3 14 TRBV6-6 once CASSLGQNGNTIYF TGTGCCAGCAGCCTGGGACAGAATGGAAACACCATATATTTT
TRBD2 TRBJ2-1 18 TRBV10-3 . CAISEKVAGGPRLNEQFF TGTGCCATCAGTGAGAAAGTAGCGGGAGGGCCCAGATTAAATGAGCAGTTCTTC
TRBD2 TRBJ2-2 19 TRBV28 . CASSLRTSPQKLFVGELFF TGTGCCAGCAGTTTGAGGACTAGCCCTCAAAAGCTCTTCGTCGGGGAGCTGTTTTTT
. TRBJ2-6 16 TRBV11-3 . CASSLITAVGANVLTF TGTGCCAGCAGCTTAATCACAGCGGTGGGGGCCAACGTCCTGACTTTC
. TRBJ2-3 13 TRBV4-3 few CASSGGRADTQYF TGCGCCAGCAGCGGAGGACGGGCAGATACGCAGTATTTT
. TRBJ1-4 16 TRBV28 . CASSSPKGILREKLFF TGTGCCAGCAGTTCCCCGAAGGGGATTTTACGTGAAAAACTGTTTTTT
. TRBJ2-5 13 TRBV18 . CASSPGLGETQYF TGTGCCAGCTCACCGGGCCTCGGCGAGACCCAGTACTTC
TRBD2 TRBJ2-3 17 TRBV30 . CAWRFGTSGTSTDTQYF TGTGCCTGGAGGTTCGGGACTAGCGGAACTAGCACAGATACGCAGTATTTT
. TRBJ1-1 14 TRBV7-9 . CASSFQGLNTEAFF TGTGCCAGCAGCTTCCAGGGATTGAACACTGAAGCTTTCTTT
. TRBJ2-2 14 TRBV7-9 once CASGSQGNTGELFF TGTGCCAGCGGAAGCCAGGGGAACACCGGGGAGCTGTTTTTT
. TRBJ2-5 12 TRBV7-9 . CASSLGRETQYF TGTGCCAGCAGCCTGGGGCGAGAGACCCAGTACTTC
TRBD1 TRBJ2-2 17 TRBV19 . CASSSPRQGRYTGELFF TGTGCCAGTAGTTCCCCAAGACAGGGGAGGTACACCGGGGAGCTGTTTTTT
TRBD1 TRBJ1-2 14 TRBV28 once CASSFDDRGYGYTF TGTGCCAGCAGTTTTGATGACAGGGGCTATGGCTACACCTTC
. TRBJ2-1 17 TRBV11-3 once CASSLGLGSSIYNEQFF TGTGCCAGCAGCTTAGGCCTTGGTAGCAGTATTTACAATGAGCAGTTCTTC
TRBD1 TRBJ2-2 15 TRBV6-1 . CASNRQGANTGELFF TGTGCCAGCAATAGACAGGGGGCGAACACCGGGGAGCTGTTTTTT
. TRBJ2-1 11 TRBV20-1 . CSGSSYNEQFF TGCAGCGGGAGCTCCTACAATGAGCAGTTCTTC
TRBD1 TRBJ1-2 14 TRBV14 . CASSPGTGYYGYTF TGTGCCAGCAGCCCCGGGACAGGGTACTATGGCTACACCTTC
TRBD1 TRBJ2-5 15 TRBV9 . CASSIRTGQGETQYF TGTGCCAGCAGCATTCGGACAGGGCAGGGAGAGACCCAGTACTTC
TRBD2 TRBJ2-2 19 TRBV28 . CASSTLTSGREANTGELFF TGTGCCAGCAGCACTCTCACTAGCGGGAGGGAAGCGAACACCGGGGAGCTGTTTTTT
. TRBJ2-1 18 TRBV11-3 . CASSPNGLAEGINNEQFF TGTGCCAGCAGCCCTAACGGTCTGGCGGAGGGAATTAACAATGAGCAGTTCTTC
TRBD1 TRBJ2-7 15 TRBV19 . CASRDPGTGTYEQYF TGTGCCAGTAGGGACCCCGGGACAGGGACCTACGAGCAGTACTTC
. TRBJ1-1 14 TRBV6-1 few CASSEPGMYTEAFF TGTGCCAGCAGTGAACCAGGGATGTACACTGAAGCTTTCTTT
TRBD1 TRBJ1-4 15 TRBV10-3 . CAISESGQTNEKLFF TGTGCCATCAGTGAATCGGGACAGACAAATGAAAAACTGTTTTTT
. TRBJ1-2 14 TRBV7-6 . CASSLGRSNYGYTF TGTGCCAGCAGCTTAGGTCGGAGCAACTATGGCTACACCTTC
. TRBJ2-1 20 TRBV28 . CASSGGQYREVTSSYNEQFF TGTGCCAGCAGTGGAGGACAGTACCGCGAAGTTACGAGCTCCTACAATGAGCAGTTCTTC
TRBD1 TRBJ1-2 16 TRBV30 once CASDRDREPTNYGYTF TGTGCCTCCGACCGGGACAGGGAACCAACTAACTATGGCTACACCTTC
. TRBJ2-2 15 TRBV5-6 . CASSLSGQNTGELFF TGTGCCAGCAGCTTATCAGGGCAGAACACCGGGGAGCTGTTTTTT
TRBD1 TRBJ2-2 15 TRBV12-5 once CASGEGQGGTGELFF TGTGCTAGTGGAGAGGGACAGGGCGGTACCGGGGAGCTGTTTTTT
. TRBJ1-1 13 TRBV6-5 . CASSYSRTGEAFF TGTGCCAGCAGTTACTCCAGAACAGGGGAAGCTTTCTTT
. TRBJ1-2 11 TRBV29-1 once CSVESGFGYTF TGCAGCGTTGAGAGCGGGTTTGGCTACACCTTC
TRBD1 TRBJ1-1 13 TRBV27 few CASWDRGQTEAFF TGTGCCAGCTGGGACAGGGGGCAAACTGAAGCTTTCTTT
TRBD2 TRBJ2-3 15 TRBV2 . CASRGNSGRADTQYF TGTGCCAGCAGGGGTAATAGCGGGAGGGCAGATACGCAGTATTTT
. TRBJ2-3 12 TRBV15 . CATSLGAQLQYF TGTGCCACCAGCTTAGGGGCACAGCTGCAGTATTTT
TRBD2 TRBJ2-1 15 TRBV19 . CASSIDVGTNNEQFF TGTGCCAGTAGTATAGATGTCGGGACTAACAATGAGCAGTTCTTC
TRBD1 TRBJ2-3 14 TRBV28 once CASRTGGVTDTQYF TGTGCCAGCAGAACAGGGGGCGTCACAGATACGCAGTATTTT
TRBD2 TRBJ2-1 15 TRBV4-2 . CASSQGLAGANEQFF TGTGCCAGCAGCCAAGGACTAGCGGGAGCGAATGAGCAGTTCTTC
. TRBJ2-5 13 TRBV18 . CASSQTDEETQYF TGTGCCAGCTCGCAGACAGATGAGGAGACCCAGTACTTC
. TRBJ1-3 16 TRBV9 . CASSSIDWGLGNTIYF TGTGCCAGCAGCTCCATCGATTGGGGGCTGGGAAACACCATATATTTT
TRBD1 TRBJ1-2 15 TRBV5-1 . CASSRTGSESEGYTF TGCGCCAGCAGCAGGACAGGGTCGGAAAGCGAGGGCTACACCTTC
TRBD2 TRBJ2-5 14 TRBV18 . CASSPLAGEETQYF TGTGCCAGCTCACCCCTGGCGGGGGAAGAGACCCAGTACTTC